This T cell receptor (beta chain) was found in a study of blood T cell repertoires in COVID-19. Across the whole study: From T cells, B-cell-depleted T cells, or PBMCs came the material, which was cDNA or gDNA.

All enrollees were roughly 18 to 95 years old and from 25 or so US areas. During the 2 weeks before they entered the study, exposed participants had met someone with a PCR-confirmed or clinician-diagnosed COVID-19 case. Per the original methods: Reference gene primers were amplified, and this amplification served to estimate nucleated cell counts. The table came from immunoSEQ multiplex PCR; TCRdb's copy has only in-frame clones and leaves some out. V and J calls and clone size are given by that table; D and trimming were obtained from the DNA. This table holds roughly 220,000 clones, around 89% found once. CDR1 SGHVS and CDR2 FNYEAQ come from the germline V gene. The CDR3 extends over 16 amino acids. The V gene end was trimmed by 1 base and the J gene end by 4 bases; junction bases not matched to a gene: 7.

The sequenced material came from PBMCs or T cells enriched from blood (not recorded which). The chain has TRBV7-6 and TRBJ2-7; 10 nucleotides align to TRBD1. The TCR sequence derives from a man aged 25 to 40 who had been exposed to COVID-19. CDR3 sequence: CASSLVGGQGFYEQYF. The DNA for the CDR3 is TGTGCCAGCAGCTTAGTCGGGGGACAGGGGTTTTACGAGCAGTACTTC.